This is a list of T cell receptor beta chains from one sample in a study of CD8+CD57+ T cells in acquired aplastic anemia. TCRdb re-called the reads with MiXCR, one entry per CDR3 protein. The sample lists about 160,000 distinct CDR3 sequences, about half occurring once. The sequenced sample consisted of sorted CD4+, CD8+, or CD8+CD57+ T cells (not recorded which) from PBMCs. These receptors were taken from a human donor with aplastic anemia. The CDR3 runs from the conserved cysteine through the conserved F or W. The D gene is left open where the match is weak. Size values are once, few and many counts, or a class for expanded clones, and some rows have none.

clone_size: few
d_call: NA
v_call: TRBV5-6
j_call: TRBJ1-1
cdr3_nt: TGTGCCAGCAGCTTAGAGGTATTGGGGGTTAGCACTGAAGCTTTCTTT
cdr3_aa: CASSLEVLGVSTEAFF

clone_size: few
d_call: NA
v_call: TRBV15
j_call: TRBJ2-1
cdr3_nt: TGTGCCACCAGCGGGAGCCTAAGCTCCTACAATGAGCAGTTCTTC
cdr3_aa: CATSGSLSSYNEQFF

clone_size: NA
d_call: TRBD1
v_call: TRBV10-2
j_call: TRBJ2-7
cdr3_nt: TGCGCCAGCAGTGAGTCGATCGGGACAGGCTACGAGCAGTACTTC
cdr3_aa: CASSESIGTGYEQYF

clone_size: NA
d_call: TRBD1
v_call: TRBV7-2
j_call: TRBJ1-1
cdr3_nt: TGTGCCAGCAGCCCAGGGTGGACAGGTGAAGCTTTCTTT
cdr3_aa: CASSPGWTGEAFF

clone_size: few
d_call: TRBD1
v_call: TRBV4-1
j_call: TRBJ1-2
cdr3_nt: TGCGCCAGCAGCCAAGAAGGTCCCCCAGTGGACAGGGGTGGTTATGGCTACACCTTC
cdr3_aa: CASSQEGPPVDRGGYGYTF

clone_size: NA
d_call: NA
v_call: TRBV7-2
j_call: TRBJ1-2
cdr3_nt: TGTGCCAGCAGCTTAAAGGGGGACTATGGCTACACCTTC
cdr3_aa: CASSLKGDYGYTF

clone_size: many
d_call: TRBD2
v_call: TRBV5-6
j_call: TRBJ2-1
cdr3_nt: TGTGCCAGCAGCCAGTCACTAGCGGGAGTACGGTTCTTC
cdr3_aa: CASSQSLAGVRFF

clone_size: few
d_call: TRBD2
v_call: TRBV20-1
j_call: TRBJ2-3
cdr3_nt: TGCAGTGCTAGAAGTCCGGGACTAGCGGGATCGGATACGCAGTGTTTT
cdr3_aa: CSARSPGLAGSDTQCF

clone_size: few
d_call: NA
v_call: TRBV10-3
j_call: TRBJ1-6
cdr3_nt: TGTGCCCCACCCAGGGAGACAGATAATTCACCCCTCCACTTT
cdr3_aa: CAPPRETDNSPLHF

clone_size: NA
d_call: TRBD1
v_call: TRBV29-1
j_call: TRBJ2-3
cdr3_nt: TGCAGCGTAGCTGGGACAGGGAGCACAGATACGCAGTATTTT
cdr3_aa: CSVAGTGSTDTQYF

clone_size: many
d_call: NA
v_call: TRBV20-1
j_call: TRBJ2-7
cdr3_nt: TGCAGTGCTAGGGGTCCTAGTATCTACGAGCAGTACTTC
cdr3_aa: CSARGPSIYEQYF

clone_size: NA
d_call: NA
v_call: TRBV6-2/TRBV6-3
j_call: TRBJ2-6
cdr3_nt: TGTGCCAGCAGTTACCCGACTAGTCCCACGCCTGGGGCCAACGTCCTGACTTTC
cdr3_aa: CASSYPTSPTPGANVLTF

clone_size: NA
d_call: NA
v_call: TRBV19
j_call: TRBJ2-1
cdr3_nt: TGTGCCAGTAGTATCTTACGGAATGAGCAGTTCTTC
cdr3_aa: CASSILRNEQFF

clone_size: NA
d_call: NA
v_call: TRBV7-2
j_call: TRBJ1-3
cdr3_nt: TGTGCCAGCAGCGCGGGGATAGGGTACGGAAACACCATATATTTT
cdr3_aa: CASSAGIGYGNTIYF

clone_size: NA
d_call: TRBD1
v_call: TRBV20-1
j_call: TRBJ1-1
cdr3_nt: TGCAGTGCTTTCCAGGGGGCGATGACTGAAGCTTTCTTT
cdr3_aa: CSAFQGAMTEAFF

clone_size: NA
d_call: TRBD2
v_call: TRBV10-3
j_call: TRBJ2-1
cdr3_nt: TGTGCCATCAGTGAGTCGACCCTAGCGGGGGGGTGGAATGAGCAGTTCTTC
cdr3_aa: CAISESTLAGGWNEQFF

clone_size: many
d_call: NA
v_call: TRBV19
j_call: TRBJ2-3
cdr3_nt: TGTGCCAGTAGTTCCCAGTGGGGGCGGACAGATACGCAGTATTTT
cdr3_aa: CASSSQWGRTDTQYF

clone_size: NA
d_call: TRBD1
v_call: TRBV2
j_call: TRBJ1-2
cdr3_nt: TGTGCCAGCAGGTACAGGGGTTTTGGCTACACCTTC
cdr3_aa: CASRYRGFGYTF

clone_size: NA
d_call: TRBD1
v_call: TRBV11-1
j_call: TRBJ2-1
cdr3_nt: TGTGCCAGCAGCCAGAGACAGGGGGGTAACAATGAGCAGTTCTTC
cdr3_aa: CASSQRQGGNNEQFF

clone_size: many
d_call: NA
v_call: TRBV27
j_call: TRBJ1-1
cdr3_nt: TGTGCCAGCAGTTCTCTGGGAAGGTACACTGAAGCTTTCTTT
cdr3_aa: CASSSLGRYTEAFF

clone_size: few
d_call: TRBD1
v_call: TRBV9
j_call: TRBJ1-2
cdr3_nt: TGTGCCAGCAGCGGACAGGGGAATGGCTACACCTTC
cdr3_aa: CASSGQGNGYTF

clone_size: many
d_call: NA
v_call: TRBV2
j_call: TRBJ2-5
cdr3_nt: TGTGCCAGCACAAAGGGGGGGGGCGAGGAGACCCAGTACTTC
cdr3_aa: CASTKGGGEETQYF

clone_size: NA
d_call: NA
v_call: TRBV20-1
j_call: TRBJ2-5
cdr3_nt: TGCAGTGCTGAGCAAGGTTCGGGGCAAGAGACCCAGTACTTC
cdr3_aa: CSAEQGSGQETQYF

clone_size: many
d_call: NA
v_call: TRBV10-3
j_call: TRBJ1-3
cdr3_nt: TGTGCCATCAGTGATCAGCTCCTCTCTGGAAACACCATATATTTT
cdr3_aa: CAISDQLLSGNTIYF

clone_size: few
d_call: NA
v_call: TRBV19
j_call: TRBJ2-5
cdr3_nt: TGTGCCAGTAGACCGCTGGCACTCGGAGTTGAGACCCAGTACTTC
cdr3_aa: CASRPLALGVETQYF

clone_size: many
d_call: NA
v_call: TRBV20-1
j_call: TRBJ1-6
cdr3_nt: TGCAGTGCTAGGACGGAGTATAATTCACCCCTCCACTTT
cdr3_aa: CSARTEYNSPLHF

clone_size: NA
d_call: NA
v_call: TRBV5-4
j_call: TRBJ2-2
cdr3_nt: TGTGCCAGCAGCTGGGGAACGGGGTCGAACACCGGGGAGCTGTTTTTT
cdr3_aa: CASSWGTGSNTGELFF

clone_size: many
d_call: TRBD2
v_call: TRBV5-1
j_call: TRBJ2-1
cdr3_nt: TGCGCCAGCACCATTAGCGGGGGGTCCGATGAGCAGTTCTTC
cdr3_aa: CASTISGGSDEQFF

clone_size: NA
d_call: NA
v_call: TRBV19
j_call: TRBJ2-7
cdr3_nt: TGTGCCAGTAGCCCTGCGGCGGGGTCCCTCTACGAGCAGTACTTC
cdr3_aa: CASSPAAGSLYEQYF

clone_size: once
d_call: NA
v_call: TRBV7-3
j_call: TRBJ2-3
cdr3_nt: TGTGCCAGCAGTCTCCAGACTTGCGCCACATATACGCAGTATTTT
cdr3_aa: CASSLQTCATYTQYF

clone_size: many
d_call: NA
v_call: TRBV20-1
j_call: TRBJ1-1
cdr3_nt: TGCAGTGCTAGCCCTACCAACACAAAAGCTTTCTTT
cdr3_aa: CSASPTNTKAFF

clone_size: few
d_call: TRBD1
v_call: TRBV12-3/TRBV12-4
j_call: TRBJ2-2
cdr3_nt: TGTGCCAGCAGTCCCGGGACAGGGTTCGGGGAGCTGTTTTTT
cdr3_aa: CASSPGTGFGELFF

clone_size: NA
d_call: TRBD1
v_call: TRBV20-1
j_call: TRBJ2-4
cdr3_nt: TGCAGTGCCATGACAGGGTCCGAGGACATTCAGTACTTC
cdr3_aa: CSAMTGSEDIQYF

clone_size: once
d_call: NA
v_call: TRBV9
j_call: TRBJ1-1
cdr3_nt: TGTGCCAACAGCGTAGCTTTGAACACTGAAGCTTTCTTT
cdr3_aa: CANSVALNTEAFF

clone_size: NA
d_call: NA
v_call: TRBV10-2
j_call: TRBJ2-7
cdr3_nt: TGCGCCAGCAGTGCGAATCAACAGGGCGAGCAGTACTTC
cdr3_aa: CASSANQQGEQYF

clone_size: NA
d_call: NA
v_call: TRBV19
j_call: TRBJ1-1
cdr3_nt: TGTGCCAGTACCCGGGACGGCAAGGGCACTGAAGCTTTCTTT
cdr3_aa: CASTRDGKGTEAFF

clone_size: NA
d_call: TRBD1
v_call: TRBV2
j_call: TRBJ1-6
cdr3_nt: TGTGCCAGCAGTACCCAACAGGGGGTGGGTTCACCCCTCCACTTT
cdr3_aa: CASSTQQGVGSPLHF

clone_size: NA
d_call: TRBD1
v_call: TRBV20-1
j_call: TRBJ1-2
cdr3_nt: TGCAGTGCAAAAAAGGACAGGGGGTATGGCTACACCTTC
cdr3_aa: CSAKKDRGYGYTF

clone_size: NA
d_call: NA
v_call: TRBV10-3
j_call: TRBJ2-1
cdr3_nt: TGTGCCATCAGTGACGGATCAAGGCGCGTTTACAATGAGCAGTTCTTC
cdr3_aa: CAISDGSRRVYNEQFF

clone_size: NA
d_call: NA
v_call: TRBV7-9
j_call: TRBJ1-6
cdr3_nt: TGTGCCAGCAGCTCAAACAATTCACTCCTCCACTTT
cdr3_aa: CASSSNNSLLHF

clone_size: many
d_call: NA
v_call: TRBV20-1
j_call: TRBJ2-5
cdr3_nt: TGCAGTGCTAGTCGGGGGCCGGCCCAAGAGACCCAGTACTTC
cdr3_aa: CSASRGPAQETQYF

clone_size: NA
d_call: TRBD2
v_call: TRBV19
j_call: TRBJ2-1
cdr3_nt: TGTGCCAGTAGTATGGCGGGGGTGGATGAGCAGTTCTTC
cdr3_aa: CASSMAGVDEQFF

clone_size: NA
d_call: TRBD2
v_call: TRBV11-1
j_call: TRBJ2-7
cdr3_nt: TGTGCCAGCAGCTTAAGCGGGAGTGGGACCGGGGAGCTGTACTTC
cdr3_aa: CASSLSGSGTGELYF

clone_size: NA
d_call: NA
v_call: TRBV11-2
j_call: TRBJ2-2
cdr3_nt: TGTGCCAGCAGCTTGGGGCAGGGTTCGAACACCGGGGAGCCGTTTTTT
cdr3_aa: CASSLGQGSNTGEPFF

clone_size: many
d_call: NA
v_call: TRBV7-9
j_call: TRBJ1-1
cdr3_nt: TGTGCCAGCAGCTACCCTGGCCTTGGGCCGAACACTGAAGCTTTCTTT
cdr3_aa: CASSYPGLGPNTEAFF

clone_size: many
d_call: TRBD2
v_call: TRBV6-6
j_call: TRBJ2-1
cdr3_nt: TGTGCCAGCAGTTGGACTAGCTCCCTCTCAGAGCAGTTCTTC
cdr3_aa: CASSWTSSLSEQFF

clone_size: NA
d_call: TRBD1
v_call: TRBV20-1
j_call: TRBJ1-2
cdr3_nt: TGCAGTGCCAGGACAGGGCGTGTCTACACCTTC
cdr3_aa: CSARTGRVYTF

clone_size: many
d_call: NA
v_call: TRBV3-1
j_call: TRBJ1-1
cdr3_nt: TGTGCCCCTCCACAGGAGCCGTGGACTGAAGCTTTCTTT
cdr3_aa: CAPPQEPWTEAFF

clone_size: many
d_call: TRBD2
v_call: TRBV11-2
j_call: TRBJ2-3
cdr3_nt: TGTGCCAGCAGCGGCAGAGCGGGAGGGTTCACAGATACGCAGTATTTT
cdr3_aa: CASSGRAGGFTDTQYF

clone_size: medium-sized
d_call: NA
v_call: TRBV15
j_call: TRBJ1-2
cdr3_nt: TGTGCCACCAGCAGAGAAGTCGGGACGGTCGATGGCTACACCTTC
cdr3_aa: CATSREVGTVDGYTF

clone_size: many
d_call: TRBD2
v_call: TRBV20-1
j_call: TRBJ2-5
cdr3_nt: TGCAGTGCTAGGCCTGGGCTAGCGGGGAACCAAGAGACCCAGTACTTC
cdr3_aa: CSARPGLAGNQETQYF